This T cell receptor (beta chain) came from a study of blood T cell repertoires in COVID-19. Original processing methods: Using reference gene primer amplification, nucleated cell counts were estimated. Only in-frame clones appear in the TCRdb table, and some are missing; sequencing was by immunoSEQ multiplex PCR. V and J calls and clone size follow that table, whereas D and trimming were derived from the DNA. The profile shows about 180,000 clones, more than 80% of them singletons. The junction had 6 bases not matched to a gene; V was cut back by 4 bases and J by 7 bases. The CDR3 totals 15 residues. Looked up from germline, CDR1 is SGHRS and CDR2 is YFSETQ.

The gene calls are TRBV5-1 and TRBJ1-6, with 9 bases fitting TRBD1. The TCR originated in a human donor in a cohort sampled during active COVID-19. The sequenced material came from peripheral blood. CDR3 DNA: TGCGCCAGCAGCGGGACAGGGATGAAGAATTCACCCCTCCACTTT. It is translated as CASSGTGMKNSPLHF. The full variable domain, its missing parts supplied by reference TRBV5-1 and TRBJ1-6, is KAGVTQTPRYLIKTRGQQVTLSCSPISGHRSVSWYQQTPGQGLQFLFEYFSETQRNKGNFPGRFSGRQFSNSRSEMNVSTLELGDSALYLCASSGTGMKNSPLHFGNGTRLTVT.